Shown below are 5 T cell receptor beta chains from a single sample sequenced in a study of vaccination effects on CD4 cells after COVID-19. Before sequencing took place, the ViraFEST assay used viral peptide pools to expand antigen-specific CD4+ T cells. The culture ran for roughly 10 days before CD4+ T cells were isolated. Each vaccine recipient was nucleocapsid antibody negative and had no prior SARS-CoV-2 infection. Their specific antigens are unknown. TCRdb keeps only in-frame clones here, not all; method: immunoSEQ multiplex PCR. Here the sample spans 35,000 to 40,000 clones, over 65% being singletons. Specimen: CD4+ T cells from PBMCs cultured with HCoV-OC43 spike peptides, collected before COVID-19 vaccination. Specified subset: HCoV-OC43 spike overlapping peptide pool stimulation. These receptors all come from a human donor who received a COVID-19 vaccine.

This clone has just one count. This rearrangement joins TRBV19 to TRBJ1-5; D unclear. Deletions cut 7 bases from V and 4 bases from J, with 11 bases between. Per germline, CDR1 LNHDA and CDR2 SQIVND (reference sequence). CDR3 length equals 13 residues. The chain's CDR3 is CASNKPGNQPQHF. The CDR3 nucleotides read TGTGCCAGTAACAAGCCCGGGAATCAGCCCCAGCATTTT.

The CDR3 sequence is CASSVGQSVTEAFF. DNA for the CDR3: TGTGCCAGCAGCGTGGGACAGTCAGTAACTGAAGCTTTCTTT. The gene calls are TRBV9 and TRBJ1-1, with 7 bases lining up with TRBD1. The trim removed 2 bases at V and 5 bases at J, leaving 6 bases unmatched. The length of the CDR3 is 14 residues. Germline loops: CDR1 SGDLS, CDR2 YYNGEE.

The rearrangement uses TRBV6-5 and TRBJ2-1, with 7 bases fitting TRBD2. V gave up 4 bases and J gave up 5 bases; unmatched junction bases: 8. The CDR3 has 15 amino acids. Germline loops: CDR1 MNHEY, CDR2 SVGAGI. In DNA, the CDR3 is TGTGCCAGCAGTTTCCCTGGGGCGGGAGACAATGAGCAGTTCTTC. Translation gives CASSFPGAGDNEQFF.

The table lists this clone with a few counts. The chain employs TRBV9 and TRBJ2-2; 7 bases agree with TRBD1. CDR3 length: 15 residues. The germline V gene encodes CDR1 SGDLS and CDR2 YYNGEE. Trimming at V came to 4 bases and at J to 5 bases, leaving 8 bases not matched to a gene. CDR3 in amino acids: CASSIGTVGTGELFF. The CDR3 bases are TGTGCCAGCAGCATCGGGACAGTTGGTACCGGGGAGCTGTTTTTT.

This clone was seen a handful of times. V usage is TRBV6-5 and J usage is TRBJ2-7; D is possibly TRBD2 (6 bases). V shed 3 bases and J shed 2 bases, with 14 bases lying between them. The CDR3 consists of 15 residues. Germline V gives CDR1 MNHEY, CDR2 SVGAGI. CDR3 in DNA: TGTGCCAGCAGTTATTCCGGACTATTCGCCTACGAGCAGTACTTC. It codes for CASSYSGLFAYEQYF.